This entry lists 10 T cell receptor beta chains sequenced from one sample in a study of shared clonotypes between healthy human individuals. Assay used: immunoSEQ multiplex PCR; TCRdb lists only in-frame clones, some missing. The data show around 2.3 million clones, with more than 90% seen just once and approximately 0.13% held by the top ten. Sequencing used naive CD4+ T cells sorted from blood. Subset of the sample: CD45RA+ positively selected. All receptors come from a man in his late teens or twenties in good health.

The rearrangement uses TRBV10-2 and TRBJ2-7, with TRBD2 identical over 8 bases. Germline CDR1 WSHSY, CDR2 SAAADI. J lost 6 bases, V lost 3 bases, and 4 bases had no gene match. The CDR3 loop spans 13 amino acids. Written as DNA, the CDR3 is TGCGCCAGCAGTGAAGGCGGGAGGAGCGAGCAGTACTTC. It yields the protein CASSEGGRSEQYF.

This clone was counted a few times. This sample includes further DNA sequences coding for the same CDR3. This chain joins TRBV6-5 and TRBJ2-5; 14 nucleotides match TRBD2. Germline V CDR1 and CDR2: MNHEY, SVGAGI. Trimming cost V 3 bases and J 1 base; bases outside gene matches: 1. This CDR3 has 16 amino acids. The CDR3, as DNA: TGTGCCAGCAGTTATGGACTAGCGGGGGGCCAAGAGACCCAGTACTTC. This translates into CASSYGLAGGQETQYF.

The rearrangement links TRBV27 to TRBJ2-1, with 7 bases that match TRBD1. J lost 8 bases, V lost 7 bases, and 11 bases had no gene match. The CDR3 is 14 amino acids. The germline CDR1 and CDR2 sequences are MNHEY and SMNVEV (reference sequence). The CDR3 DNA reads TGTGCCAGCACTATCCGACAGGGACGGGATGAGCAGTTCTTC. This codes for CASTIRQGRDEQFF.

The chain employs TRBV6-6 and TRBJ1-2; D gene unclear. This CDR3 region has 13 residues. The germline V gene encodes CDR1 MNHNY and CDR2 SVGAGI (reference sequence). V lost 0 bases to trimming and J lost 11 bases, with 13 bases between them. The CDR3, as DNA: TGTGCCAGCAGTTACTCTGAGGGTTTTGGGTACACCTTC. As protein: CASSYSEGFGYTF.

This rearrangement joins TRBV10-2 to TRBJ1-1; no firm D call. Trimming cost V 6 bases and J 5 bases, with 13 bases left between them. CDR3 length: 13 residues. Looked up from germline, CDR1 is WSHSY and CDR2 is SAAADI. This CDR3 is CASRSGFHTEAFF. DNA for the CDR3: TGCGCCAGCAGGAGCGGTTTCCATACTGAAGCTTTCTTT.

This clone was observed once. The chain joins TRBV6-6 to TRBJ2-7, with 9 bases aligning to TRBD1. CDR3 length equals 14 residues. V was clipped by 2 bases and J by 6 bases; unmatched bases: 5. The V gene's germline CDR1 is MNHNY and CDR2 SVGAGI (reference sequence). In DNA, the CDR3 is TGTGCCAGCAGTTACCCGGGACAGGGACCCGAGCAGTACTTC. Its protein product is CASSYPGQGPEQYF.

The chain is built from TRBV30 and TRBJ1-2; D possibly corresponds to TRBD1 (5 bases). V was pared by 1 base and J by 2 bases, with 8 bases between. Germline assignment: CDR1 GTSNPN and CDR2 SVGIG (reference sequence). The CDR3 spans 13 residues. The CDR3 DNA follows: TGTGCCTGGAGTGGAGCAGGGAACTATGGCTACACCTTC. It translates to CAWSGAGNYGYTF.

V and J are TRBV5-1 and TRBJ2-2; D is ambiguous. The germline V and J ends were trimmed by 0 bases and 6 bases, with 6 bases remaining between them. The germline V gene encodes CDR1 SGHRS and CDR2 YFSETQ. The CDR3 is made up of 13 amino acids. This CDR3 reads CASSLAIAGELFF. In nucleotides, the CDR3 is TGCGCCAGCAGCTTGGCGATTGCCGGGGAGCTGTTTTTT.

The gene calls are TRBV7-3 and TRBJ2-7; D ambiguous. Germline V gene data show CDR1 as SGHTA and CDR2 as FQGTGA. Trimming shortened V by 7 bases and J by 2 bases, and 18 bases separated the two germline ends. CDR3 length: 15 residues. The CDR3 region is CASTVERSIPYEQYF. CDR3 nucleotides: TGTGCCAGCACCGTAGAACGGAGTATTCCCTACGAGCAGTACTTC. Full variable domain (missing parts from reference TRBV7-3 and TRBJ2-7): GAGVSQTPSNKVTEKGKYVELRCDPISGHTALYWYRQSLGQGPEFLIYFQGTGAADDSGLPNDRFFAVRPEGSVSTLKIQRTERGDSAVYLCASTVERSIPYEQYFGPGTRLTVT.

V and J are TRBV28 and TRBJ2-1; tentative D call: TRBD1 (5 bases). Between the trimmed V and J ends, which lost 5 bases and 3 bases, there was a span of 8 bases. The CDR3 is made up of 13 amino acids. Germline CDR1 reads MDHEN; CDR2 reads SYDVKM. The CDR3 sequence is CASSDSFYNEQFF. For the CDR3, the DNA is TGTGCCAGCAGTGACAGCTTCTACAATGAGCAGTTCTTC.